This TCR beta chain comes out of a study of blood T cell repertoires in COVID-19. Individuals drawn from around 24 US areas were about 18 to 95 years old. Membership in each cohort depended on participant-reported clinical history. Authors' processing steps: Counts of nucleated cells, estimated from reference gene primer amplification, were obtained. The data were produced by immunoSEQ multiplex PCR, yet TCRdb's version contains in-frame clones alone and is incomplete. The DNA gave D and trimming, while V, J and clone size come from that table. This repertoire shows about 400,000 clones, around 90% found once; its top ten account for more than 2%. CDR3 size: 14 residues. With V trimmed by 3 bases and J by 6 bases, 5 bases remained unmatched. Germline assignment: CDR1 SGHKS and CDR2 YYEKEE (reference sequence).

The genes are TRBV5-5 and TRBJ2-1, with 8 bases lining up with TRBD2. The TCR comes from a woman between 40 and 50 years old with acute COVID-19. Sequencing was carried out using PBMCs or T cells enriched from blood (not recorded which). For the CDR3, the DNA is TGTGCCAGCAGCTCGGGGGGGCTTGCCAATGAGCAGTTCTTC. Encoded protein: CASSSGGLANEQFF. The complete variable domain, with remaining parts taken from reference TRBV5-5 and TRBJ2-1, reads DAGVTQSPTHLIKTRGQQVTLRCSPISGHKSVSWYQQVLGQGPQFIFQYYEKEERGRGNFPDRFSARQFPNYSSELNVNALLLGDSALYLCASSSGGLANEQFFGPGTRLTVL.